Each of the 27 T cell receptor beta chains below was sequenced from the same sample in a study of post-analysis software for immune sequencing data. cDNA libraries for TCR beta contained unique molecular identifiers. TCRdb re-called the PCR reads with MiXCR, one entry per CDR3 protein. The table records more than 500,000 distinct CDR3 sequences, 34% of them present only once. These receptors' antigens are unknown. Whole-study findings and limits: Elevated frequency relative to controls characterized about 5 TRBV segments in patients, TRBV5-6, TRBV5-1 and TRBV20-1 among them.

Sequencing was done on a sample of blood. These TCRs come from a girl younger than 18 with multiple sclerosis.

The sample holds a few counts of this clonotype. This rearrangement joins TRBV7-9 to TRBJ2-5, with 7 nucleotides matching TRBD1. From germline, CDR1 is SEHNR and CDR2 FQNEAQ (reference sequence). This CDR3 is built from 15 residues. After removal of 5 bases from V and 2 bases from J, the junction contained 8 bases not matched to a gene. As DNA, the CDR3 is TGTGCCAGCAGCCCGCTCGGGACAGCTCAAGAGACCCAGTACTTC. It specifies CASSPLGTAQETQYF.

CDR3 in amino acids: CASSQRQGDNNEQFF. Here the CDR3 DNA reads TGTGCCAGCAGCCAACGACAGGGTGACAACAATGAGCAGTTCTTC. The chain combines TRBV3-1 with TRBJ2-1, with 7 bases identical to TRBD1. CDR3 size: 15 residues. Germline CDR1 reads LGHDT; CDR2 reads YNNKEL (reference sequence). The trim removed 2 bases at V and 5 bases at J, leaving 6 bases unmatched.

This clonotype has just a few counts. J is TRBJ1-1 and V is TRBV7-9, with no clear D. The germline CDR1 and CDR2 sequences are SEHNR and FQNEAQ (reference sequence). CDR3 length: 14 amino acids. Trimming cost V 5 bases and J 1 base, with 11 bases left between them. CDR3 loop: CASSPTRGNTEAFF. The DNA for the CDR3 is TGTGCCAGCAGCCCGACACGTGGGAACACTGAAGCTTTCTTT.

The chain combines TRBV29-1 with TRBJ1-5, with D hard to call. The CDR3 has 13 residues. Trimming took 5 bases from V and 1 from J, leaving 9 bases between them. Per the germline V gene, CDR1 is SQVTM and CDR2 is ANQGSEA. This CDR3 is CSVPASSNQPQHF. CDR3 bases: TGCAGCGTTCCGGCCTCGAGCAATCAGCCCCAGCATTTT. The whole variable domain, remainder taken from reference TRBV29-1 and TRBJ1-5, is SAVISQKPSRDICQRGTSLTIQCQVDSQVTMMFWYRQQPGQSLTLIATANQGSEATYESGFVIDKFPISRPNLTFSTLTVSNMSPEDSSIYLCSVPASSNQPQHFGDGTRLSIL.

Comments on this clonotype: At one end the junction does not follow the germline gene, possibly because of a read error. This chain uses TRBV11-2 with TRBJ1-2; D possibly corresponds to TRBD1 (5 bases). The CDR3 loop spans 12 amino acids. Looked up from germline, CDR1 is SGHAT and CDR2 is FQNNGV. The CDR3 here is CACSPQGYGYTF. CDR3 DNA: TGTGCCTGCAGCCCGCAGGGATATGGCTACACCTTC. Full variable domain (outside the CDR3, taken from reference TRBV11-2 and TRBJ1-2): EAGVAQSPRYKIIEKRQSVAFWCNPISGHATLYWYQQILGQGPKLLIQFQNNGVVDDSQLPKDRFSAERLKGVDSTLKIQPAKLEDSAVYLCACSPQGYGYTFGSGTRLTVV.

The count of this clonotype is one. One end of the junction does not line up with germline, which may come from a read error. This sequence joins TRBV19 and TRBJ2-1; D is undetermined. CDR1 is LNHDA and CDR2 is SQIVND in the germline V gene (reference sequence). The CDR3 extends over 13 amino acids. The CDR3 DNA follows: TGTGCCGGTAGTACCGCTACGCACAATGAGCAGTTCTTC. Protein: CAGSTATHNEQFF.

In its sample, this clonotype was seen a few times. The chain combines TRBV3-1 with TRBJ2-5; D not certain. Germline V gene data show CDR1 as LGHDT and CDR2 as YNNKEL (reference sequence). V was shortened by 0 bases and J by 5 bases, with 13 bases between the two germline ends. This CDR3 comprises 15 residues. The CDR3 loop reads CASSQDLESRETQYF. CDR3 sequence (DNA): TGTGCCAGCAGCCAAGATCTGGAGAGTCGGGAGACCCAGTACTTC.

The chain links TRBV11-3 to TRBJ2-5; D not resolved. Per germline, CDR1 SGHNT and CDR2 YENEEA. The CDR3 is made up of 15 amino acids. Deletions cut 0 bases from V and 4 bases from J, with 12 bases between. The CDR3 loop is CASSLDGSKSETQYF. In nucleotides, the CDR3 is TGTGCCAGCAGCTTAGATGGTTCGAAGTCAGAGACCCAGTACTTC.

This clonotype turned up a few times. An end of the junction differs from the germline gene, which may be a read error. V is TRBV5-5 and J is TRBJ2-6, with unresolved D. Germline loops: CDR1 SGHKS, CDR2 YYEKEE (reference sequence). This CDR3 has 18 residues. This CDR3 is CANSLARSDLSGANVLTF. The CDR3 region has the DNA TGTGCCAACAGCTTGGCGCGCAGTGACCTCTCTGGGGCCAACGTCCTGACTTTC.

The genes are TRBV10-2 and TRBJ2-7; tentatively, D is TRBD1 (6 bases). Trimming shortened V by 6 bases and J by 2 bases, and 11 bases separated the two germline ends. CDR1 and CDR2 from the germline V gene are WSHSY and SAAADI. The CDR3 sequence is 13 residues long. CDR3 nucleotide sequence: TGCGCCAGCAGACCGGGACACACCTACGAGCAGTACTTC. This encodes CASRPGHTYEQYF.

This chain uses TRBV5-1 with TRBJ1-2; D may be TRBD1 (5 bases). Deletions cut 4 bases from V and 1 base from J, with 14 bases between. Germline values: CDR1 SGHRS, CDR2 YFSETQ. The CDR3 covers 15 residues. CDR3 coding DNA: TGCGCCAGCAGCCCGACCTGGGGGAGTAACTATGGCTACACCTTC. This gives the protein CASSPTWGSNYGYTF. The full variable domain, completed using reference TRBV5-1 and TRBJ1-2, is KAGVTQTPRYLIKTRGQQVTLSCSPISGHRSVSWYQQTPGQGLQFLFEYFSETQRNKGNFPGRFSGRQFSNSRSEMNVSTLELGDSALYLCASSPTWGSNYGYTFGSGTRLTVV.

This clonotype has a single count. The chain carries TRBV5-1 and TRBJ2-3; D may be TRBD2 (5 bases). Germline V lookup: CDR1 SGHRS, CDR2 YFSETQ. The CDR3 length is 16 residues. The V and J ends lost 3 bases and 2 bases respectively, with 16 bases between them. The CDR3 is CASSSGSAELTDTQYF. The CDR3 bases are TGCGCCAGCAGCTCCGGATCAGCGGAGCTCACAGATACGCAGTATTTT.

The chain has TRBV7-3 and TRBJ2-4; D is ambiguous. The J call is doubtful: the DNA matches TRBJ2-7 better. The CDR3 contains 15 residues. Per the germline V gene, CDR1 is SGHTA and CDR2 is FQGTGA. The CDR3 DNA follows: TGTGCCAGCAGCTTAAGTAGGACGGGTTCGGACGAGCAGTACTTC. Protein product: CASSLSRTGSDEQYF.

The chain carries TRBV5-1 and TRBJ2-5; the match to TRBD1 covers 7 bases. Germline values: CDR1 SGHRS, CDR2 YFSETQ. The V and J ends lost 5 bases and 4 bases, in that order; junction bases with no gene match: 5. The CDR3 spans 13 residues. Here the CDR3 DNA reads TGCGCCAGCAGTATGGCAGGGGGAGAGACCCAGTACTTC. This translates into CASSMAGGETQYF.

This clonotype came up many times. The V and J genes are TRBV6-5 and TRBJ2-7, with 7 bases aligning to TRBD1. The V gene's germline CDR1 is MNHEY and CDR2 SVGAGI. CDR3 length equals 15 residues. Unmatched junction bases numbered 10, after V lost 3 bases and J lost 5 bases. The CDR3: CASSYETGPVDEQYF. CDR3 coding DNA: TGTGCCAGCAGTTATGAGACAGGGCCGGTCGACGAGCAGTACTTC.

This clonotype was seen more than once but under ten times. The chain has TRBV4-1 and TRBJ2-5; no firm D call. This CDR3 spans 13 amino acids. The germline CDR1 and CDR2 sequences are MGHRA and YSYEKL. V was trimmed by 2 bases and J by 5 bases, leaving 9 bases between them. The CDR3 DNA reads as TGCGCCAGCAGCCAATGGATTCGGGAGACCCAGTACTTC. This gives the protein CASSQWIRETQYF.

The rearrangement links TRBV4-1 to TRBJ2-7; 10 bases line up with TRBD1. The CDR3 is 15 amino acids. The ends lost 1 base at V and 3 bases at J; junction bases unmatched: 3. CDR1 and CDR2 from the germline V gene are MGHRA and YSYEKL. The CDR3 sequence is CASSQGTGGVYEQYF. CDR3 coding DNA: TGCGCCAGCAGCCAAGGGACAGGGGGGGTCTACGAGCAGTACTTC.

This clonotype was detected only once. For the CDR3, the DNA is TGTGCCAGCAGCTACATAGGGAAAGGAGCCGGGGAGCTGTTTTTT. Amino acids: CASSYIGKGAGELFF. The chain has TRBV11-2 and TRBJ2-2; D not resolved. CDR1 SGHAT and CDR2 FQNNGV come from the germline V gene. V lost 4 bases and J 6 bases, leaving 15 bases between the germline ends. The CDR3 has 15 amino acids.

This clonotype was seen only a few times. The V and J genes are TRBV7-2 and TRBJ1-1; D gene ambiguous. Germline values: CDR1 SGHTA, CDR2 FQGNSA. The CDR3 runs 13 residues. V shed 5 bases and J shed 0 bases, with 7 bases lying between them. The CDR3 sequence is CASSDGMNTEAFF. The CDR3 coding sequence is TGTGCCAGCAGCGACGGCATGAACACTGAAGCTTTCTTT.

The chain has TRBV20-1 and TRBJ1-2; D perhaps matches TRBD1 (5 bases). Trimming pared 1 base from V and 2 bases from J, leaving 8 bases between. Germline CDR1 DFQATT, CDR2 SNEGSKA (reference sequence). The CDR3 runs to 13 residues. CDR3 amino acids: CSARGQGNYGYTF. The CDR3 DNA reads as TGCAGTGCTAGAGGGCAGGGAAACTATGGCTACACCTTC.

This clonotype was seen once. This sequence joins TRBV7-3 and TRBJ2-1; 7 bases align to TRBD2. Germline-derived CDR1 and CDR2 are SGHTA and FQGTGA. Germline trimming cut 2 bases from V and 9 bases from J; bases unmatched to any gene: 19. The CDR3 is made up of 18 amino acids. CDR3 in DNA: TGTGCCAGCAGCTTAGGCCCTCGGGGCGGGGGTCCCCCAGGTGAGCAGTTCTTC. Protein: CASSLGPRGGGPPGEQFF.

This clonotype has a handful of counts. The rearrangement uses TRBV5-1 and TRBJ1-6; 8 nucleotides agree with TRBD1. Germline V lookup: CDR1 SGHRS, CDR2 YFSETQ. J lost 10 bases, V lost 0 bases, and 6 bases had no gene match. CDR3 length: 15 amino acids. CDR3 in DNA: TGCGCCAGCAGCTTGGGAGGACAGGGTCGGTCACCCCTCCACTTT. It specifies CASSLGGQGRSPLHF. The full variable domain, rest sourced from reference TRBV5-1 and TRBJ1-6, is KAGVTQTPRYLIKTRGQQVTLSCSPISGHRSVSWYQQTPGQGLQFLFEYFSETQRNKGNFPGRFSGRQFSNSRSEMNVSTLELGDSALYLCASSLGGQGRSPLHFGNGTRLTVT.

The chain employs TRBV20-1 and TRBJ2-5; TRBD2 is a possible D gene (6 bases). The germline gives CDR1 DFQATT, CDR2 SNEGSKA (reference sequence). This CDR3 spans 17 amino acids. The V gene lost 1 base and the J gene lost 1 base, with 19 bases spanning the gap. The CDR3 coding sequence is TGCAGTGCTAGAGCCCGACAGATTGGGGGGAGCCAAGAGACCCAGTACTTC. It specifies CSARARQIGGSQETQYF.

The sample holds many counts of this clonotype. The rearrangement joins TRBV10-3 to TRBJ2-3; tentatively, D is TRBD1 or TRBD2 (6 bases each). Germline V gene sequence: CDR1 ENHRY, CDR2 SYGVKD. This CDR3 is built from 14 residues. The ends were cut back, 10 bases at V and 5 bases at J, with 19 bases in the middle. The CDR3 loop reads CATRLEGGVDTQYF. The CDR3 coding sequence is TGTGCCACCAGACTAGAGGGGGGAGTAGATACGCAGTATTTT.

The V and J genes are TRBV6-6 and TRBJ2-7; 7 bases agree with TRBD1. CDR3 length: 15 amino acids. The V and J ends lost 4 bases and 0 bases, in that order; junction bases with no gene match: 6. From germline, CDR1 is MNHNY and CDR2 SVGAGI (reference sequence). CDR3 nucleotide sequence: TGTGCCAGCAGTTCCCCGGGACAGACCTCCTACGAGCAGTACTTC. Residues: CASSSPGQTSYEQYF.

This clonotype appeared a few times. This rearrangement joins TRBV29-1 to TRBJ1-1, with D unclear. The germline V and J ends were trimmed by 2 bases and 9 bases, with 13 bases remaining between them. The germline V gene has CDR1 SQVTM and CDR2 ANQGSEA. The CDR3 consists of 12 residues. The CDR3 region is CSVEWGSLQAFF. DNA for the CDR3: TGCAGCGTTGAATGGGGATCCTTACAAGCTTTCTTT. The full variable domain, in which reference TRBV29-1 and TRBJ1-1 provide the parts outside the CDR3, is SAVISQKPSRDICQRGTSLTIQCQVDSQVTMMFWYRQQPGQSLTLIATANQGSEATYESGFVIDKFPISRPNLTFSTLTVSNMSPEDSSIYLCSVEWGSLQAFFGQGTRLTVV.

The chain joins TRBV7-2 to TRBJ2-5, with TRBD2 identical over 9 bases. V shed 4 bases and J 4 bases; nucleotides not matched to a gene: 4. This CDR3 comprises 14 residues. CDR1 SGHTA and CDR2 FQGNSA come from the germline V gene. The CDR3 here is CASSSRGGRETQYF. In DNA form, the CDR3 reads TGTGCCAGCAGCTCGCGGGGGGGGAGAGAGACCCAGTACTTC.